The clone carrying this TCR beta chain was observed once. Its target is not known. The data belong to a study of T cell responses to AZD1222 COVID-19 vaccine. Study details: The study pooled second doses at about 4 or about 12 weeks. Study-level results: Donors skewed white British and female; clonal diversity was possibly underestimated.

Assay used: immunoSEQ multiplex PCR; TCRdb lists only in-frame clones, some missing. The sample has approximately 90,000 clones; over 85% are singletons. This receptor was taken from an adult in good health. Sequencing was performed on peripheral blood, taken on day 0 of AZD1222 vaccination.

The CDR3 loop reads CASSNTVQETQYF. The CDR3 nucleotides are TGTGCCAGTAGCAACACGGTCCAAGAGACCCAGTACTTC. This sequence joins TRBV19 and TRBJ2-5; D is undetermined. Trimming took 6 bases from V and 1 from J, leaving 9 bases between them. Germline V lookup: CDR1 LNHDA, CDR2 SQIVND (reference sequence). The CDR3 loop spans 13 amino acids.